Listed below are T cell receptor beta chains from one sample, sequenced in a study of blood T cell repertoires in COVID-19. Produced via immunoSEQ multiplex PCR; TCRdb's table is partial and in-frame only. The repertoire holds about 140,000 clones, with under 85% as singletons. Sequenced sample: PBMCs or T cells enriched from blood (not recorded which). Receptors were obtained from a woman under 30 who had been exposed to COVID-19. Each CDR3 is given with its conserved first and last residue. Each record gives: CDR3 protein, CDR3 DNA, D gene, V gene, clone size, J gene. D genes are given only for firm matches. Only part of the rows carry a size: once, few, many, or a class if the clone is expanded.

CDR3 protein: CASSSASGRGQYF
CDR3 DNA: TGTGCCAGTAGTTCGGCTAGCGGGAGAGGGCAGTACTTC
D gene: TRBD2
V gene: TRBV19
clone size: .
J gene: TRBJ2-7

CDR3 protein: CASSFMILRGKNIQYF
CDR3 DNA: TGTGCCAGCAGTTTTATGATTCTCCGGGGCAAAAACATTCAGTACTTC
D gene: .
V gene: TRBV28
clone size: .
J gene: TRBJ2-4

CDR3 protein: CASSYAQGAGETQYF
CDR3 DNA: TGTGCCAGCAGTTACGCCCAGGGGGCTGGAGAGACCCAGTACTTC
D gene: TRBD1
V gene: TRBV6-2/TRBV6-3
clone size: .
J gene: TRBJ2-5

CDR3 protein: CASCPGQFYGYTF
CDR3 DNA: TGTGCCAGCTGCCCCGGACAGTTCTATGGCTACACCTTC
D gene: .
V gene: TRBV28
clone size: .
J gene: TRBJ1-2

CDR3 protein: CASSPTRTPGDTQYF
CDR3 DNA: TGTGCCAGCTCACCCACGCGTACTCCAGGCGATACGCAGTATTTT
D gene: .
V gene: TRBV18
clone size: .
J gene: TRBJ2-3

CDR3 protein: CASSSGTSGTFYEQYF
CDR3 DNA: TGTGCCAGCTCGTCCGGGACTAGCGGGACCTTCTACGAGCAGTACTTC
D gene: TRBD2
V gene: TRBV18
clone size: .
J gene: TRBJ2-7

CDR3 protein: CASSPWTGGNTEAFF
CDR3 DNA: TGTGCCAGCAGTCCATGGACAGGGGGCAACACTGAAGCTTTCTTT
D gene: TRBD1
V gene: TRBV27
clone size: .
J gene: TRBJ1-1

CDR3 protein: CAWSTSGKTYEQYF
CDR3 DNA: TGTGCCTGGAGTACAAGCGGTAAAACCTACGAGCAGTACTTC
D gene: .
V gene: TRBV30
clone size: .
J gene: TRBJ2-7

CDR3 protein: CASSLLTSGSSYEQYF
CDR3 DNA: TGTGCCAGCAGTCTCCTGACTAGCGGGAGCTCCTACGAGCAGTACTTC
D gene: TRBD2
V gene: TRBV28
clone size: .
J gene: TRBJ2-7

CDR3 protein: CASSSSGSHSSGANVLTF
CDR3 DNA: TGTGCCAGCAGCTCCAGCGGGAGCCACTCCTCTGGGGCCAACGTCCTGACTTTC
D gene: TRBD2
V gene: TRBV7-3
clone size: .
J gene: TRBJ2-6

CDR3 protein: CASRGLAGFLSYEQYF
CDR3 DNA: TGTGCCAGCAGAGGACTAGCGGGGTTTTTATCCTACGAGCAGTACTTC
D gene: .
V gene: TRBV21-1
clone size: .
J gene: TRBJ2-7

CDR3 protein: CASSLGGSGVTDTQYF
CDR3 DNA: TGTGCCAGCAGCTTAGGTGGTAGCGGCGTCACAGATACGCAGTATTTT
D gene: .
V gene: TRBV7-9
clone size: .
J gene: TRBJ2-3

CDR3 protein: CASSVGVAGTLHEQYF
CDR3 DNA: TGTGCCAGCAGCGTAGGGGTAGCGGGGACCTTGCACGAGCAGTACTTC
D gene: TRBD2
V gene: TRBV9
clone size: .
J gene: TRBJ2-7

CDR3 protein: CASSQVGSIENEQFF
CDR3 DNA: TGTGCCAGCAGCCAAGTCGGGAGCATCGAGAATGAGCAGTTCTTC
D gene: .
V gene: TRBV3-1/TRBV3-2
clone size: .
J gene: TRBJ2-1

CDR3 protein: CASSYSQGENIQYF
CDR3 DNA: TGTGCCAGCAGTTACTCGCAGGGCGAAAACATTCAGTACTTC
D gene: .
V gene: TRBV6-5
clone size: .
J gene: TRBJ2-4

CDR3 protein: CASSEGEGREAFF
CDR3 DNA: TGCGCCAGCAGCGAAGGGGAGGGGCGTGAAGCTTTCTTT
D gene: .
V gene: TRBV4-1
clone size: once
J gene: TRBJ1-1

CDR3 protein: CASSGTSGYEQYF
CDR3 DNA: TGTGCCAGCAGCGGGACTAGCGGCTACGAGCAGTACTTC
D gene: TRBD2
V gene: TRBV9
clone size: .
J gene: TRBJ2-7

CDR3 protein: CASTVDRGGNQPQHF
CDR3 DNA: TGTGCCAGCACTGTGGACAGGGGAGGCAATCAGCCCCAGCATTTT
D gene: TRBD1
V gene: TRBV2
clone size: .
J gene: TRBJ1-5

CDR3 protein: CASSIGQGGTYNQPQHF
CDR3 DNA: TGTGCCAGTAGTATCGGACAGGGTGGGACCTACAATCAGCCCCAGCATTTT
D gene: TRBD1
V gene: TRBV19
clone size: once
J gene: TRBJ1-5

CDR3 protein: CASSLVRVSNNEQFF
CDR3 DNA: TGTGCCAGCAGTTTAGTCAGGGTTAGTAACAATGAGCAGTTCTTC
D gene: .
V gene: TRBV27
clone size: .
J gene: TRBJ2-1

CDR3 protein: CAWSVYGVDNEAFF
CDR3 DNA: TGTGCCTGGAGTGTATACGGGGTTGATAATGAAGCTTTCTTT
D gene: .
V gene: TRBV30
clone size: once
J gene: TRBJ1-1

CDR3 protein: CASSPLQGNGYTF
CDR3 DNA: TGTGCCAGCAGCCCCTTGCAGGGCAATGGCTACACCTTC
D gene: .
V gene: TRBV4-2
clone size: few
J gene: TRBJ1-2

CDR3 protein: CAPGTSGRAVETQYF
CDR3 DNA: TGCGCCCCCGGGACTAGCGGGAGGGCCGTGGAGACCCAGTACTTC
D gene: TRBD2
V gene: TRBV4-3
clone size: .
J gene: TRBJ2-5

CDR3 protein: CALHGVGDTIYF
CDR3 DNA: TGTGCCCTCCACGGGGTCGGAGACACCATATATTTT
D gene: .
V gene: TRBV7-9
clone size: .
J gene: TRBJ1-3

CDR3 protein: CASDFRTSGRSYNEQFF
CDR3 DNA: TGTGCCAGCGACTTTAGGACTAGCGGGAGGTCGTACAATGAGCAGTTCTTC
D gene: TRBD2
V gene: TRBV7-9
clone size: .
J gene: TRBJ2-1

CDR3 protein: CASSLVGTGYEQYF
CDR3 DNA: TGTGCCAGCAGCTTAGTCGGGACAGGGTACGAGCAGTACTTC
D gene: TRBD1
V gene: TRBV11-2
clone size: once
J gene: TRBJ2-7

CDR3 protein: CASSLAGTSGDNEQFF
CDR3 DNA: TGCGCCAGCAGCTTGGCCGGGACTAGCGGAGACAATGAGCAGTTCTTC
D gene: TRBD2
V gene: TRBV5-1
clone size: .
J gene: TRBJ2-1

CDR3 protein: CASSSPSGPSYEQYF
CDR3 DNA: TGTGCCAGCAGTTCCCCTAGCGGACCCTCCTACGAGCAGTACTTC
D gene: TRBD2
V gene: TRBV28
clone size: .
J gene: TRBJ2-7

CDR3 protein: CASSDILRSYNEQFF
CDR3 DNA: TGTGCCAGCAGTGATATCCTTCGGTCCTACAATGAGCAGTTCTTC
D gene: .
V gene: TRBV2
clone size: .
J gene: TRBJ2-1

CDR3 protein: CASSPNGVHNSYNEQFF
CDR3 DNA: TGCGCCAGCAGCCCCAACGGGGTCCACAATTCCTACAATGAGCAGTTCTTC
D gene: .
V gene: TRBV4-3
clone size: .
J gene: TRBJ2-1

CDR3 protein: CASNAGLAGGNEQFF
CDR3 DNA: TGTGCCAGCAACGCCGGACTAGCGGGGGGCAATGAGCAGTTCTTC
D gene: TRBD2
V gene: TRBV6-5
clone size: .
J gene: TRBJ2-1

CDR3 protein: CASSSTLAGGKETQYF
CDR3 DNA: TGTGCCAGTAGTTCCACCCTAGCGGGAGGGAAAGAGACCCAGTACTTC
D gene: TRBD2
V gene: TRBV19
clone size: once
J gene: TRBJ2-5

CDR3 protein: CASSLVWLAAYNEQFF
CDR3 DNA: TGTGCCAGCAGTTTAGTTTGGCTAGCGGCCTACAATGAGCAGTTCTTC
D gene: TRBD2
V gene: TRBV28
clone size: .
J gene: TRBJ2-1

CDR3 protein: CATRQNSNQPQHF
CDR3 DNA: TGTGCCACCCGACAGAATAGCAATCAGCCCCAGCATTTT
D gene: .
V gene: TRBV24-1
clone size: .
J gene: TRBJ1-5

CDR3 protein: CASSSTGVTEAFF
CDR3 DNA: TGTGCCAGCAGTTCGACAGGGGTCACTGAAGCTTTCTTT
D gene: TRBD1
V gene: TRBV25-1
clone size: .
J gene: TRBJ1-1

CDR3 protein: CASRGIEKLFF
CDR3 DNA: TGTGCCAGCCGGGGAATTGAAAAACTGTTTTTT
D gene: .
V gene: TRBV28
clone size: few
J gene: TRBJ1-4